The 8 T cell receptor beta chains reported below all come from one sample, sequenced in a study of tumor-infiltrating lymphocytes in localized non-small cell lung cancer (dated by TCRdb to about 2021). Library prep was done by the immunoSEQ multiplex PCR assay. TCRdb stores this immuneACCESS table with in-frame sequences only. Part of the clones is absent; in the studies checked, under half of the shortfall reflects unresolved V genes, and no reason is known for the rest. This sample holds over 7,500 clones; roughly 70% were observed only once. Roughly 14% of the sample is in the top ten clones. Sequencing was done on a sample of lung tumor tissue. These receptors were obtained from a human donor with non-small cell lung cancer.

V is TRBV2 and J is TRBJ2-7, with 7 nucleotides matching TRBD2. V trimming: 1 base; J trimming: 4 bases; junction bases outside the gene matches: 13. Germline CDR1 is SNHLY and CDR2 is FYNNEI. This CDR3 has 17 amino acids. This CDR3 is CASSEGFRPGGTYEQYF. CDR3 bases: TGTGCCAGCAGTGAAGGTTTCCGTCCGGGAGGTACTTACGAGCAGTACTTC.

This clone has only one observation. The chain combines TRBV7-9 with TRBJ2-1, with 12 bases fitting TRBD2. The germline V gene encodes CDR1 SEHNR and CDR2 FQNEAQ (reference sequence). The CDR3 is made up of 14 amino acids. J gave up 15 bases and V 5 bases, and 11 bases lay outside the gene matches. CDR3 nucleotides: TGTGCCAGCAGCCCTAGCGGGGGGGACCCTTCCTTGTTCTTC. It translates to CASSPSGGDPSLFF.

CDR3 in amino acids: CASSLSGQTTDTQYF. CDR3 coding DNA: TGTGCCAGCAGCTTGTCAGGACAGACCACAGATACGCAGTATTTT. The genes are TRBV5-4 and TRBJ2-3; a weak D match, TRBD1 (6 bases). Trimming shortened V by 1 base and J by 2 bases, and 11 bases separated the two germline ends. Germline V CDR1 and CDR2: SGHNT, YYREEE (reference sequence). The CDR3 contains 15 residues.

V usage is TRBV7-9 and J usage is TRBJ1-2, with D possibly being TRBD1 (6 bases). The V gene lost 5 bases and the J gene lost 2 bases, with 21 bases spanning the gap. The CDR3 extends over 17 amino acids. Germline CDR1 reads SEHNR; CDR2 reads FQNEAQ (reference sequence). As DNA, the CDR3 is TGTGCCAGCAGCAGTTCACAGGGTTCCCCTGGGAACTATGGCTACACCTTC. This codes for CASSSSQGSPGNYGYTF.

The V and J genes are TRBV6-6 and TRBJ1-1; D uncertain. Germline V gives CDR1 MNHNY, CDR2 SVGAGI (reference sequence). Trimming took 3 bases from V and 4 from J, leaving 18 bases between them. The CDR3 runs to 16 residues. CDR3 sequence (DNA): TGTGCCAGCAGTTATTATCGCGGCCAATCGGGCACTGAAGCTTTCTTT. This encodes CASSYYRGQSGTEAFF.

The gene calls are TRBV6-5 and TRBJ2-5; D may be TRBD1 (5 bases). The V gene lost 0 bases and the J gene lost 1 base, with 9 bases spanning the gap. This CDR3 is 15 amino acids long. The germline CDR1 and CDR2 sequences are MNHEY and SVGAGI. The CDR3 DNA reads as TGTGCCAGCAGTTACTCTATGGGGCGCCAAGAGACCCAGTACTTC. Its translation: CASSYSMGRQETQYF.

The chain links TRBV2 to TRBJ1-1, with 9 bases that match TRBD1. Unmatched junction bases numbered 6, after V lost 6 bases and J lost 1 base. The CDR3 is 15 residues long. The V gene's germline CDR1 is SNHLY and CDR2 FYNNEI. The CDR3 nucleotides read TGTGCCAGCAGCGTCTGGACAGGGGAGAACACTGAAGCTTTCTTT. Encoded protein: CASSVWTGENTEAFF. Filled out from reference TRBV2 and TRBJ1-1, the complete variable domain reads EPEVTQTPSHQVTQMGQEVILRCVPISNHLYFYWYRQILGQKVEFLVSFYNNEISEKSEIFDDQFSVERPDGSNFTLKIRSTKLEDSAMYFCASSVWTGENTEAFFGQGTRLTVV.

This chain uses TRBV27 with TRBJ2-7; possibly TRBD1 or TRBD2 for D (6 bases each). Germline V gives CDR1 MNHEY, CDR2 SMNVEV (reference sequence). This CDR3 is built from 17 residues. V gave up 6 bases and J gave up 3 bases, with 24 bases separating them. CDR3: CASSLKKGVGGNYEQYF. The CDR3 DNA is TGTGCCAGCAGCCTAAAAAAGGGGGTGGGGGGCAACTACGAGCAGTACTTC.